This record covers a single TCR beta chain. Its cognate antigen has yet to be identified. The sample holds no much larger clone one base away, and base qualities are not on file. Ophthalmopathy patients had moderately to severely active disease, with a Clinical Activity Score of 3 or more, a NOSPECS grade of 4 or more, and a disease duration of less than 3 months. The study excluded patients with uncontrolled infections, other autoimmune diseases, pregnancy or lactation. Clinical symptoms, serum thyroxine and TRAb, thyroid ultrasound, and orbital computed tomography formed the basis for the diagnoses. Ficoll-Paque density gradient centrifugation was used to isolate PBMCs from around 10 ml of fresh peripheral blood. Trizol reagent was used to extract total RNA, and RNA quality was then checked on an Agilent 2100 Bioanalyzer. The data derive from a study of T cells in Graves' hyperthyroidism and ophthalmopathy (dated by TCRdb to between 2018 and 2021). For the wider study: Peripheral blood was collected at initial diagnosis, before any treatment. To identify TCR V-J signatures that set the groups apart, the researchers used a discovery cohort of 100 or so patients, made up of about 44 with Graves' ophthalmopathy and 57 with stable Graves' hyperthyroidism. Prospective prediction of ophthalmopathy was tested in an independent validation cohort consisting of about 19 hyperthyroidism patients and some 15 patients who later progressed to ophthalmopathy. The 100 or so discovery patients were randomly split 7:3 into training and test sets. In about 6 Graves' hyperthyroidism patients, the study also compared T-cell repertoires from thyroid tissue with T-cell repertoires from blood. After sampling, hyperthyroidism patients received methimazole starting at 30 mg daily, and ophthalmopathy patients received high-dose intravenous methylprednisolone. TCR Vbeta CDR3 sequencing of around 130 peripheral blood samples (fewer than 45 ophthalmopathy, 75 hyperthyroidism and roughly 17 progressor patients) is reported in the paper.

Paper-wide results and their limitations: A 13 V-J signature model separated ophthalmopathy from stable hyperthyroidism, with approximately 86% sensitivity and 81.08% specificity in cross-validation and 80%/75% in testing. Most expanded thyroid clonotypes (frequency above 0.001) were also found in blood, which suggests that blood repertoires may mirror thyroid immune responses. In validation, the model predicted progression to ophthalmopathy with approximately 71% sensitivity and 72% to 85% specificity, a median of around six months before onset. No statistical method was used to set the sample size in advance, and investigators knew the group allocation.

Amplification of TCR beta CDR3 regions was carried out from RNA transcripts. For the first round of RT-PCR on the TCR CDR3, the HTBI primer set was used together with the Qiagen OneStep RT-PCR kit. The libraries were constructed in a second round of multiplex PCR and then size-selected and purified. Paired-end sequencing of the libraries was performed with 100 bp reads on an Illumina HiSeq2000. In the paper's pipeline: SOAPnuke was used to process the raw data, removing reads that contained adapters or uncalled bases, had a mean Phred below 15, or lacked an exact match to the constant primer or identifier. COPE v1.2.5 was used to merge high-quality paired reads, and clonotypes were defined as unique nucleotide sequences. MiTCR v1.1 was used to align the clonotypes against IMGT TRBV, TRBD and TRBJ reference segments. The analysis was restricted to V-J combinations with a frequency above 0.0001, which together covered 99.2% of the repertoires. The TCS score was defined as F50 (clonal expansion) divided by E x V (chaos), with BLOSUM62-based TCRdist calculated between CDR3 peptides within each V-J. Welch's t-statistics and random forest reduced fewer than 550 V-J features to 10 to 15, which were used in a naive Bayes classifier (R e1071). In-frame beta chains were kept once TCRdb had trimmed the public reads at Q25 with fastp and called clones with MiXCR. Identical CDR3 protein sequences are pooled into one entry, listed with their most common genes and DNA. The V and J calls come from TCRdb's annotation, not from the publication. This sample gives 240,000 or so distinct CDR3 sequences in total; 15% to 20% of them show up just once. The top ten hold around 30% of the sample.

The source of this sequence is a woman aged 18-29 years with Graves' ophthalmopathy. Sequenced material: blood.

The CDR3 corresponds to CASSLDRAPYEQYF. The DNA sequence is given as TGTGCCAGCAGTCTTGACAGGGCCCCCTACGAGCAGTACTTC. The rearrangement combines TRBV25-1 with TRBJ2-7, with TRBD1 identical over 7 junction bases. V lost 5 bases and J lost 2 bases, and the count of bases not matched to a germline gene is 6. Including cysteine and phenylalanine, the CDR3 has 14 amino acids. Just CDR3 DNA is preserved here, 42 bases in frame from base 1. CDR1 and CDR2 (MGHDK, SYGVNS) derive from the germline V gene.